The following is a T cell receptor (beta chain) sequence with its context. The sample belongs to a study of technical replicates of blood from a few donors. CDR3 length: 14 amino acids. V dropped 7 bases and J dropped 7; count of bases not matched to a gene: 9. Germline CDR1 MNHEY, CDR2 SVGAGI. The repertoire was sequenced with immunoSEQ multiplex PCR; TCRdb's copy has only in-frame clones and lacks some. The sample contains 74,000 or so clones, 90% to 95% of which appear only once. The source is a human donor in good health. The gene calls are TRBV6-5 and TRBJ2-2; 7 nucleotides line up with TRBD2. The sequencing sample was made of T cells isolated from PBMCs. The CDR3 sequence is CASNRGGINGELFF. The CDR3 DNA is TGTGCCAGCAATAGGGGAGGGATCAACGGGGAGCTGTTTTTT.